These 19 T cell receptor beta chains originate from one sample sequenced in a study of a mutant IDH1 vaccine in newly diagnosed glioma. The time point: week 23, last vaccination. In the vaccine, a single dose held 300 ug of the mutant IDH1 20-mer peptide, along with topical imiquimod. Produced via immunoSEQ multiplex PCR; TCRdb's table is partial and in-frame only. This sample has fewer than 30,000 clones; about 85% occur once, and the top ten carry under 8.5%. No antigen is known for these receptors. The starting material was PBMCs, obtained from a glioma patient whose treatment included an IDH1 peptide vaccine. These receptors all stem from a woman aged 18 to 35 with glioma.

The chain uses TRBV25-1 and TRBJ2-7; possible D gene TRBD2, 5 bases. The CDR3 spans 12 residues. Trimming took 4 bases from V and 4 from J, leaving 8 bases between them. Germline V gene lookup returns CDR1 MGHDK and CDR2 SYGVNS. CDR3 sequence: CASSVAGYEQYF. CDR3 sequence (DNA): TGTGCCAGCAGTGTCGCGGGTTACGAGCAGTACTTC.

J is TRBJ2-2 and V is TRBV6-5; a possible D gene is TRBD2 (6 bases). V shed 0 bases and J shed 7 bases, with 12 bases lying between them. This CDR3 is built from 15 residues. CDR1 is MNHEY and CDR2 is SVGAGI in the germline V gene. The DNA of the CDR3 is TGTGCCAGCAGTTACTCGCGGGGTCTCAGCGGGGAGCTGTTTTTT. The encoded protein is CASSYSRGLSGELFF.

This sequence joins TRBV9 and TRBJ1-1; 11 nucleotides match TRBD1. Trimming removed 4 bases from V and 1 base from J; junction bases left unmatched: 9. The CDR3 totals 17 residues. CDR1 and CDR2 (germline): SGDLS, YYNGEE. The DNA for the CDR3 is TGTGCCAGCAGCATGCGAGTAGGGACAGGGGGGAACACTGAAGCTTTCTTT. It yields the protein CASSMRVGTGGNTEAFF.

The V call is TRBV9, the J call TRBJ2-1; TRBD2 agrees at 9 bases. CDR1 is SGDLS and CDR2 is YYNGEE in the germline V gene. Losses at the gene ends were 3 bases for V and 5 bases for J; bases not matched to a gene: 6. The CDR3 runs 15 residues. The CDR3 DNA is TGTGCCAGCAGCGGGCTAGCGGGACCAAACAATGAGCAGTTCTTC. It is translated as CASSGLAGPNNEQFF.

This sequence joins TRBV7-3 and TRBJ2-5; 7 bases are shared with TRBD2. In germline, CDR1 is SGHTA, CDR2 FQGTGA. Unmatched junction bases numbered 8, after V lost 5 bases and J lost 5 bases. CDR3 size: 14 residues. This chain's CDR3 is CASSLRAGMETQYF. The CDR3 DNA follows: TGTGCCAGCAGCCTAAGAGCGGGAATGGAGACCCAGTACTTC.

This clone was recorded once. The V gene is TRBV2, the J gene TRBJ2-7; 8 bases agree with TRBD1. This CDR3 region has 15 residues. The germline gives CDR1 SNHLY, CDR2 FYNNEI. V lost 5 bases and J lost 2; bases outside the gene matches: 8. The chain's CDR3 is CASSLRTGITYEQYF. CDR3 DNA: TGTGCCAGCAGTCTAAGGACAGGGATTACCTACGAGCAGTACTTC.

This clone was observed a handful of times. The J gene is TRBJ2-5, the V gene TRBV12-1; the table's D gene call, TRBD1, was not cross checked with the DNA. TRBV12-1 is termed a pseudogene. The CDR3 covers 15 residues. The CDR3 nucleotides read TGTGCCAGCAGCTTCCAGGGGTGGTGGCGAGAGACCCAGTACTTC. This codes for CASSFQGWWRETQYF.

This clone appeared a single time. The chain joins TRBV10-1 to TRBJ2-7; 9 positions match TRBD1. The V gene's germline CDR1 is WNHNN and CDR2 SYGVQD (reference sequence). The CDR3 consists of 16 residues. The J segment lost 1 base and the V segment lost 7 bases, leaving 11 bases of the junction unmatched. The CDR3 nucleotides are TGCGCCAGCACCCGTCCCGGGACAGGGAAGTCCTACGAGCAGTACTTC. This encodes CASTRPGTGKSYEQYF.

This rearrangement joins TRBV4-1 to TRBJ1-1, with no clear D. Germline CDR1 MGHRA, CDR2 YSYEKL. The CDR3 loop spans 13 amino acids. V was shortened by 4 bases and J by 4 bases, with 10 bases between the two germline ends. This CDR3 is CASSLRYTTEAFF. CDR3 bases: TGCGCCAGCAGCCTAAGATATACCACTGAAGCTTTCTTT.

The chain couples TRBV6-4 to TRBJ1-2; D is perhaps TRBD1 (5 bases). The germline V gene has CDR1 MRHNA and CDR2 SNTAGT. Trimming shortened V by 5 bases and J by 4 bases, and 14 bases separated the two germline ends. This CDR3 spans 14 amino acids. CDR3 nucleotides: TGTGCCAGCAGTCCCATGGGGGGTAGCTATGGCTACACCTTC. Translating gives CASSPMGGSYGYTF.

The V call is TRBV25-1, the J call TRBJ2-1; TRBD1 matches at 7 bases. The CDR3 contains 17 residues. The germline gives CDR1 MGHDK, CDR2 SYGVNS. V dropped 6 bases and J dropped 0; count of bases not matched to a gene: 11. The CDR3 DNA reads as TGTGCCAGCAGGCCCTCAGGGGGAGAGACCTCCTACAATGAGCAGTTCTTC. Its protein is CASRPSGGETSYNEQFF.

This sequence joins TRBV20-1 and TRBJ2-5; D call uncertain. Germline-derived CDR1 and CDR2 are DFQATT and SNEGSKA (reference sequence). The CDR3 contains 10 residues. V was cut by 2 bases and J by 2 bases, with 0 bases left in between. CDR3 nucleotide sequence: TGCAGTGCTAGACAAGAGACCCAGTACTTC. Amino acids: CSARQETQYF.

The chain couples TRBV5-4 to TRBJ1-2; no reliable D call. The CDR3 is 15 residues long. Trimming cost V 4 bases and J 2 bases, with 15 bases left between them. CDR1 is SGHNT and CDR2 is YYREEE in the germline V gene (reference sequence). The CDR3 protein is CASSGGGPGNYGYTF. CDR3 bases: TGTGCCAGCAGCGGTGGTGGGCCCGGGAACTATGGCTACACCTTC. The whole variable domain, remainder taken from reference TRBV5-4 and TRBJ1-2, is ETGVTQSPTHLIKTRGQQVTLRCSSQSGHNTVSWYQQALGQGPQFIFQYYREEENGRGNFPPRFSGLQFPNYSSELNVNALELDDSALYLCASSGGGPGNYGYTFGSGTRLTVV.

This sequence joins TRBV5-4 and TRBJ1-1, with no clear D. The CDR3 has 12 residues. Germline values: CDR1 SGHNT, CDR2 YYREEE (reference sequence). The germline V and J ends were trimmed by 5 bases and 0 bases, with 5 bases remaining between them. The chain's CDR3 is CASSSMNTEAFF. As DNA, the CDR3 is TGTGCCAGCAGTAGCATGAACACTGAAGCTTTCTTT.

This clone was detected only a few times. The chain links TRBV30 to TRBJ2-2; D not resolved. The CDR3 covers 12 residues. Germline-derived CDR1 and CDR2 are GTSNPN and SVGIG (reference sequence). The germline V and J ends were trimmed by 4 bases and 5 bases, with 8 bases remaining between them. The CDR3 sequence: CAWNGGTGELFF. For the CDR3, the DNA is TGTGCCTGGAACGGTGGGACCGGGGAGCTGTTTTTT.

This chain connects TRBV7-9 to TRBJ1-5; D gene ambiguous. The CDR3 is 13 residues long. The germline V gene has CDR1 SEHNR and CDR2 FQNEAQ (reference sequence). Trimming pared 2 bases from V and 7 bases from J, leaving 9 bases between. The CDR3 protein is CASSLSGGQPQHF. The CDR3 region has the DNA TGTGCCAGCAGCTTATCAGGCGGACAGCCCCAGCATTTT.

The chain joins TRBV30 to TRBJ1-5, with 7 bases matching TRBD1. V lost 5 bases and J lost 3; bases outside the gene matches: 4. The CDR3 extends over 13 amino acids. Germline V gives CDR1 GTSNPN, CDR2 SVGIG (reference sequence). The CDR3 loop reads CAWRDSFNQPQHF. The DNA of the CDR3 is TGTGCCTGGCGGGACAGTTTCAATCAGCCCCAGCATTTT.

CDR3 in amino acids: CASRVGNGDEQYF. As DNA, the CDR3 is TGTGCCAGCAGGGTCGGGAACGGGGACGAGCAGTACTTC. V gene TRBV27 combines with J gene TRBJ2-7; tentatively, D is TRBD2 (5 bases). Deletions cut 6 bases from V and 5 bases from J, with 14 bases between. Germline assignment: CDR1 MNHEY and CDR2 SMNVEV (reference sequence). The CDR3 totals 13 residues.

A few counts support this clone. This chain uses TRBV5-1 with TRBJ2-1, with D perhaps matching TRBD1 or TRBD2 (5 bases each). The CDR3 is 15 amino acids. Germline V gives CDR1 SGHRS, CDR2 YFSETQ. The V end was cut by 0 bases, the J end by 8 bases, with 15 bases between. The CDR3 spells CASSLAGTRGDEQFF. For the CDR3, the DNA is TGCGCCAGCAGCTTGGCCGGGACCCGCGGCGATGAGCAGTTCTTC.